This TCR beta chain was captured by sequencing in a study of T cell responses to AZD1222 COVID-19 vaccine. This table comes from immunoSEQ multiplex PCR, and its TCRdb copy is limited to in-frame clones, with some not included. The sample consists of roughly 80,000 clones, roughly nine tenths of them appearing once. The CDR3 has 17 amino acids. After removal of 1 base from V and 7 bases from J, the junction contained 7 bases not matched to a gene. Germline values: CDR1 SGHRS, CDR2 YFSETQ. The sequencing used peripheral blood, collected 28 days after the second AZD1222 dose. The source is an adult who received the AZD1222 COVID-19 vaccine. The rearrangement links TRBV5-1 to TRBJ1-6; 11 bases are shared with TRBD1. CDR3 DNA sequence: TGCGCCAGCAGCTTGAGGACAGGGGGCGATCAGAATTCACCCCTCCACTTT. It translates to CASSLRTGGDQNSPLHF. Variable domain in full (rest from reference TRBV5-1 and TRBJ1-6): KAGVTQTPRYLIKTRGQQVTLSCSPISGHRSVSWYQQTPGQGLQFLFEYFSETQRNKGNFPGRFSGRQFSNSRSEMNVSTLELGDSALYLCASSLRTGGDQNSPLHFGNGTRLTVT.